This T cell receptor beta chain was sequenced in a study of OX40 agonist ivuxolimab in advanced cancers. As for the study in general: Averaging approximately 60 years in age, with a range of roughly 20 to 80, the cohort was around 83% male.

In germline, CDR1 is SGDLS, CDR2 YYNGEE. The V and J ends lost 4 bases and 6 bases, in that order; junction bases with no gene match: 11. This CDR3 spans 16 amino acids. The protocol was immunoSEQ multiplex PCR, while the TCRdb copy is restricted to in-frame clones and leaves out a portion. The data contain 13,000 to 15,000 clones, about 90% of them singletons. The sequence was obtained from an adult with an advanced solid tumor such as melanoma, head and neck, liver or kidney cancer. This material consisted of CD4+ or CD8+ T cells sorted from blood, taken in a trial of the OX40 agonist ivuxolimab. The V gene is TRBV9, the J gene TRBJ2-3, with 10 positions matching TRBD1. This chain's CDR3 is CASSKYGTGVGDTQYF. The CDR3 coding sequence is TGTGCCAGCAGCAAATACGGGACAGGGGTAGGGGATACGCAGTATTTT.